The 13 T cell receptor beta chains listed next were all sequenced from one sample in a study of T cell repertoires in ileal Crohn's disease. Time point given: inflamed ileum from the surgical specimen. Sequencing used immunoSEQ multiplex PCR; TCRdb keeps in-frame clones, though not all of them. The data hold a few thousand clones, with 80% observed a single time. The specimen was ileal tissue. The receptors stem from an adult with Crohn's disease.

This clone has just a few counts. The chain couples TRBV5-4 to TRBJ1-2; no reliable D call. V was clipped by 1 base and J by 6 bases, with 13 bases between them. The germline gives CDR1 SGHNT, CDR2 YYREEE (reference sequence). The CDR3 covers 14 residues. CDR3 sequence reads: CASSLSGSWDGYTF. The DNA for the CDR3 is TGTGCCAGCAGCTTGTCCGGGAGTTGGGATGGCTACACCTTC. Based on the CDR3 plus reference TRBV5-4 and TRBJ1-2, the full variable domain is ETGVTQSPTHLIKTRGQQVTLRCSSQSGHNTVSWYQQALGQGPQFIFQYYREEENGRGNFPPRFSGLQFPNYSSELNVNALELDDSALYLCASSLSGSWDGYTFGSGTRLTVV.

Remarks on this clone: At one end the junction does not follow the germline gene, possibly because of a read error. This chain links TRBV13 with TRBJ2-3; perhaps D is TRBD1 or TRBD2 (6 bases each). The CDR3 loop spans 15 amino acids. Germline V gives CDR1 PRHDT, CDR2 FYEKMQ (reference sequence). The CDR3 coding sequence is TGTGCCAGCAGCCTAGGAGGGGGGATCACAGATACGCAGTATTTT. The encoded protein is CASSLGGGITDTQYF.

This sequence joins TRBV9 and TRBJ2-3; a weak D match, TRBD1 (8 bases). The V and J ends lost 4 bases and 4 bases respectively, with 16 bases between them. Germline lookup yields CDR1 SGDLS and CDR2 YYNGEE. There are 15 residues in the CDR3. The CDR3 DNA follows: TGTGCCAGCAGCTTCAAACAGGGGGGGCCAGATACGCAGTATTTT. Translation gives CASSFKQGGPDTQYF.

The chain combines TRBV10-3 with TRBJ2-6; D might be TRBD1 (6 bases). V lost 4 bases and J lost 1, with 8 bases in between. The germline V gene encodes CDR1 ENHRY and CDR2 SYGVKD. The CDR3 has 15 residues. CDR3 sequence: CAISGGLSGANVLTF. The CDR3 DNA reads as TGTGCCATCAGTGGGGGGCTTTCTGGGGCCAACGTCCTGACTTTC.

The V call is TRBV25-1, the J call TRBJ1-5, with D perhaps TRBD1 (5 bases). Trimming pared 8 bases from V and 0 bases from J, leaving 8 bases between. Germline V gene lookup returns CDR1 MGHDK and CDR2 SYGVNS. This CDR3 has 13 residues. The CDR3 bases are TGTGCCAGCGCAGGGTTTAGCAATCAGCCCCAGCATTTT. This sequence encodes CASAGFSNQPQHF. Drawing the rest from reference TRBV25-1 and TRBJ1-5, the complete variable domain is EADIYQTPRYLVIGTGKKITLECSQTMGHDKMYWYQQDPGMELHLIHYSYGVNSTEKGDLSSESTVSRIRTEHFPLTLESARPSHTSQYLCASAGFSNQPQHFGDGTRLSIL.

In its sample, this clone was seen a few times. The chain joins TRBV9 to TRBJ1-6, with 7 bases fitting TRBD1. This CDR3 spans 16 amino acids. V gave up 3 bases and J gave up 7 bases; unmatched junction bases: 10. Germline values: CDR1 SGDLS, CDR2 YYNGEE. The CDR3 region is CASSARDSLQNSPLHF. The CDR3 DNA is TGTGCCAGCAGCGCCAGGGACAGTCTACAAAATTCACCCCTCCACTTT.

The chain uses TRBV2 and TRBJ2-7; the match to TRBD2 covers 11 bases. The CDR3 contains 13 residues. Trimming took 11 bases from V and 2 from J; bases not matched to a gene: 5. From germline, CDR1 is SNHLY and CDR2 FYNNEI. The CDR3, as DNA: TGTGCCGGGACTAGCGGCCAGACCTACGAGCAGTACTTC. It encodes CAGTSGQTYEQYF.

The chain has TRBV5-3 and TRBJ2-7; 11 bases map to TRBD2. TRBV5-3 is an ORF, and what it does is uncertain. V dropped 3 bases and J dropped 5; count of bases not matched to a gene: 7. This CDR3 region has 15 residues. CDR3 DNA: TGTGCCAGAAGCTCTCTAGCGGGGGGCGATAACGAGCAGTACTTC. This translates into CARSSLAGGDNEQYF.

The chain couples TRBV4-2 to TRBJ2-1, with D perhaps matching TRBD2 (5 bases). This CDR3 comprises 16 residues. Trimming took off 0 bases at V and 0 bases at J, with 9 bases between the two ends. Germline V CDR1 and CDR2: LGHNA, YNFKEQ. CDR3 bases: TGTGCCAGCAGCCAAGATTTACGGGGCTCCTACAATGAGCAGTTCTTC. Its translation: CASSQDLRGSYNEQFF.

This clone was detected once. The J gene is TRBJ2-7, the V gene TRBV18, with D perhaps TRBD2 (6 bases). Germline loops: CDR1 KGHSH, CDR2 LQKENI. V lost 1 base and J 6 bases, leaving 16 bases between the germline ends. The CDR3 runs to 15 residues. The CDR3 loop reads CASSPRDSSLLEQYF. For the CDR3, the DNA is TGTGCCAGCTCACCACGGGACTCCTCCCTCCTCGAGCAGTACTTC.

CDR3 sequence reads: CASSDTVVQPQHF. In DNA form, the CDR3 reads TGTGCCAGCAGTGACACGGTCGTTCAGCCCCAGCATTTT. The chain is built from TRBV6-1 and TRBJ1-5; D is undetermined. CDR1 is MNHNS and CDR2 is SASEGT in the germline V gene. CDR3 length: 13 amino acids. V shed 3 bases and J shed 6 bases, with 9 bases lying between them.

The chain employs TRBV5-1 and TRBJ1-2; 10 bases are a match to TRBD1. Trimming at V came to 4 bases and at J to 5 bases, leaving 5 bases not matched to a gene. Germline lookup yields CDR1 SGHRS and CDR2 YFSETQ. The CDR3 covers 14 residues. The CDR3 protein is CASSHGTGAYGYTF. DNA of the CDR3: TGCGCCAGCAGCCACGGGACAGGGGCTTATGGCTACACCTTC.

The sample holds a few counts of this clone. The chain links TRBV10-2 to TRBJ2-7, with D maybe TRBD2 (6 bases). CDR1 and CDR2 from the germline V gene are WSHSY and SAAADI. The V end lost 3 bases, the J end lost 6 bases, and 15 bases lay between the germline ends. CDR3 length equals 14 residues. The CDR3 sequence is CASSDWQRVAEQYF. CDR3 DNA sequence: TGCGCCAGCAGTGATTGGCAGCGGGTGGCCGAGCAGTACTTC.